The 26 T cell receptor beta chains below come from one sample, sequenced in a study of cytomegalovirus exposure and HLA in healthy donors. PCR employed 60 Vbeta and 13 Jbeta primers. Only in-frame clones appear in the TCRdb table, and some are missing; sequencing was by immunoSEQ multiplex PCR. This sample carries 140,000 to 150,000 clones, roughly 80% of them seen once, and the ten largest clones take less than 3.5%. The source material was PBMCs. These receptors were obtained from a young woman in good health and CMV-seronegative.

The V and J genes are TRBV2 and TRBJ2-7, with a tentative D call TRBD1 (6 bases). Germline CDR1 reads SNHLY; CDR2 reads FYNNEI. CDR3 length: 12 amino acids. V gave up 6 bases and J gave up 3 bases, with 9 bases separating them. CDR3 region: CASREDSYEQYF. CDR3 nucleotide sequence: TGTGCCAGCAGGGAGGACAGCTACGAGCAGTACTTC.

The genes are TRBV18 and TRBJ2-3; 9 positions match TRBD2. The CDR3 length is 15 residues. V was pared by 5 bases and J by 2 bases, with 5 bases of the junction left unmatched. Germline loops: CDR1 KGHSH, CDR2 LQKENI. CDR3 sequence: CASSTIAGDTDTQYF. The CDR3 region has the DNA TGTGCCAGCTCAACCATAGCGGGGGACACAGATACGCAGTATTTT.

The chain combines TRBV19 with TRBJ2-1; 12 bases line up with TRBD2. This CDR3 contains 17 residues. Germline assignment: CDR1 LNHDA and CDR2 SQIVND (reference sequence). The V gene end was trimmed by 7 bases and the J gene end by 6 bases; junction bases not matched to a gene: 13. CDR3 in DNA: TGTGCCAGTAAGCCCCTAGCGGGGGGGCCCTCAAGCAATGAGCAGTTCTTC. Protein sequence: CASKPLAGGPSSNEQFF.

This chain connects TRBV5-4 to TRBJ2-2; the D is unclear. Between the trimmed V and J ends, which lost 4 bases and 3 bases, there was a span of 10 bases. CDR1 is SGHNT, CDR2 YYREEE, per germline (reference sequence). The CDR3 has 14 residues. The CDR3, as DNA: TGTGCCAGCAGCCCCGCGAGAGACACCGGGGAGCTGTTTTTT. Protein product: CASSPARDTGELFF.

The rearrangement uses TRBV15 and TRBJ2-6, with a tentative D call TRBD2 (6 bases). The V gene lost 0 bases and the J gene lost 2 bases, with 8 bases spanning the gap. This CDR3 is 16 amino acids long. The germline V gene has CDR1 LNHNV and CDR2 YYDKDF (reference sequence). DNA of the CDR3: TGTGCCACCAGCAGAGAGGGGGGAACTGGGGCCAACGTCCTGACTTTC. Translating it yields CATSREGGTGANVLTF.

The genes are TRBV6-1 and TRBJ1-3; TRBD1 is a possible D gene (6 bases). Germline V gene lookup returns CDR1 MNHNS and CDR2 SASEGT. V lost 2 bases and J lost 4, with 12 bases in between. This CDR3 is 15 amino acids long. Here the CDR3 reads CASSEQPGQGNTIYF. The CDR3 DNA sequence: TGTGCCAGCAGTGAACAACCAGGACAGGGAAACACCATATATTTT.

The V gene is TRBV4-1, the J gene TRBJ1-2, with a possible D match to TRBD1 (6 bases). From germline, CDR1 is MGHRA and CDR2 YSYEKL. The CDR3 consists of 14 residues. Trimming took off 0 bases at V and 8 bases at J, with 13 bases between the two ends. As DNA, the CDR3 is TGCGCCAGCAGCCAAGACCCACAGGGTGAAGGCTACACCTTC. Residues: CASSQDPQGEGYTF.

This rearrangement joins TRBV27 to TRBJ1-1; the D is unclear. V was shortened by 4 bases and J by 0 bases, with 3 bases between the two germline ends. The CDR3 has 12 residues. Germline-derived CDR1 and CDR2 are MNHEY and SMNVEV (reference sequence). This chain's CDR3 is CASSSVNTEAFF. In DNA form, the CDR3 reads TGTGCCAGCAGTTCAGTGAACACTGAAGCTTTCTTT.

The chain combines TRBV5-5 with TRBJ2-7; a possible D gene is TRBD1 (6 bases). CDR3 length equals 13 residues. In germline, CDR1 is SGHKS, CDR2 YYEKEE (reference sequence). Trimming removed 5 bases at V and 2 bases at J, with 11 bases between. The CDR3 region is CASSQGTTYEQYF. The CDR3 nucleotides are TGTGCCAGCAGTCAGGGGACCACCTACGAGCAGTACTTC.

The chain employs TRBV30 and TRBJ1-2; 11 positions agree with TRBD1. The CDR3 runs 16 residues. Per the germline V gene, CDR1 is GTSNPN and CDR2 is SVGIG (reference sequence). Trimming took 3 bases from V and 2 from J; bases not matched to a gene: 8. The CDR3 loop reads CAWSDPGTGGNYGYTF. The CDR3 region has the DNA TGTGCCTGGAGCGACCCCGGGACAGGGGGGAACTATGGCTACACCTTC. The whole variable domain, remainder taken from reference TRBV30 and TRBJ1-2, is SQTIHQWPATLVQPVGSPLSLECTVEGTSNPNLYWYRQAAGRGLQLLFYSVGIGQISSEVPQNLSASRPQDRQFILSSKKLLLSDSGFYLCAWSDPGTGGNYGYTFGSGTRLTVV.

This clone was observed a single time. This sequence joins TRBV4-2 and TRBJ1-4; the match to TRBD1 covers 7 bases. The V segment lost 5 bases and the J segment 3 bases; nucleotides outside the gene matches: 3. CDR1 and CDR2 (germline): LGHNA, YNFKEQ. The CDR3 runs 14 residues. In nucleotides, the CDR3 is TGTGCCAGCAGCACAGGGGTGGCTAATGAAAAACTGTTTTTT. Translation gives CASSTGVANEKLFF.

The V call is TRBV4-1, the J call TRBJ2-7; the match to TRBD2 covers 7 bases. The germline V gene encodes CDR1 MGHRA and CDR2 YSYEKL. J gave up 0 bases and V 4 bases, and 9 bases lay outside the gene matches. The CDR3 runs to 16 residues. The CDR3 bases are TGCGCCAGCAGCCGCCCGGGGGAGGGACGCTCCTACGAGCAGTACTTC. It translates to CASSRPGEGRSYEQYF.

DNA for the CDR3: TGTGCCAGCAGCTTAGCACATGGAGGAGTTGGTAATGAGCAGTTCTTC. It codes for CASSLAHGGVGNEQFF. The genes are TRBV7-8 and TRBJ2-1; possibly TRBD2 for D (5 bases). The CDR3 is 16 residues long. Germline V CDR1 and CDR2: SGHVS, FQNEAQ. Trimming took off 0 bases at V and 7 bases at J, with 16 bases between the two ends.

V is TRBV7-6 and J is TRBJ2-5; 11 nucleotides agree with TRBD2. Germline CDR1 is SGHVS and CDR2 is FNYEAQ. This CDR3 region has 16 residues. V lost 2 bases to trimming and J lost 5 bases; unmatched junction nucleotides: 7. CDR3 nucleotides: TGTGCCAGCAGCTTAAGTGTGGCTAGCGGGAGGGAGACCCAGTACTTC. Residues: CASSLSVASGRETQYF.

V and J are TRBV12-5 and TRBJ2-3, with TRBD1 identical over 7 bases. This CDR3 has 17 amino acids. The V gene's germline CDR1 is LGHNT and CDR2 FRNRAP. The J segment lost 5 bases and the V segment lost 0 bases, leaving 11 bases of the junction unmatched. CDR3 residues: CASGLVISEGAEDTQYF. The CDR3 DNA reads TGTGCTAGTGGTTTGGTAATAAGTGAGGGGGCGGAAGATACGCAGTATTTT.

The rearrangement uses TRBV19 and TRBJ1-5; the D gene is possibly TRBD1 (6 bases). The length of the CDR3 is 13 residues. Trimming took 4 bases from V and 6 from J, leaving 10 bases between them. Germline V gene lookup returns CDR1 LNHDA and CDR2 SQIVND (reference sequence). Here the CDR3 DNA reads TGTGCCAGTAGTACCACAGGGATTCAGCCCCAGCATTTT. Its protein is CASSTTGIQPQHF.

The V call is TRBV5-4, the J call TRBJ2-2; TRBD1 matches 8 bases. Germline V gene sequence: CDR1 SGHNT, CDR2 YYREEE (reference sequence). CDR3 length: 19 residues. Trimming removed 3 bases from V and 0 bases from J; junction bases left unmatched: 13. The CDR3 DNA reads TGTGCCAGCAGCTCAACCTACGTACAGGGGGAGGCGAACACCGGGGAGCTGTTTTTT. Amino acid sequence: CASSSTYVQGEANTGELFF.

V usage is TRBV5-6 and J usage is TRBJ2-3; TRBD2 aligns across 8 bases. CDR1 and CDR2 from the germline V gene are SGHDT and YYEEEE. V shed 4 bases and J 0 bases; nucleotides not matched to a gene: 7. The CDR3 loop spans 16 amino acids. CDR3 loop: CASSTLSGASTDTQYF. CDR3 DNA sequence: TGTGCCAGCAGCACCCTTAGCGGGGCCAGCACAGATACGCAGTATTTT.

The chain links TRBV15 to TRBJ1-4; weak D call: TRBD1 (5 bases). The CDR3 contains 14 residues. Germline CDR1 reads LNHNV; CDR2 reads YYDKDF (reference sequence). Between the trimmed V and J ends, which lost 0 bases and 7 bases, there was a span of 9 bases. The CDR3 spells CATSREGGGEKLFF. The CDR3 coding sequence is TGTGCCACCAGCAGAGAGGGGGGAGGTGAAAAACTGTTTTTT.

V usage is TRBV5-4 and J usage is TRBJ1-4, with a possible D match to TRBD1 (6 bases). The CDR3 loop spans 16 amino acids. Germline values: CDR1 SGHNT, CDR2 YYREEE (reference sequence). V gave up 4 bases and J gave up 1 base, with 14 bases separating them. The CDR3 here is CASSPDRLRTNEKLFF. Here the CDR3 DNA reads TGTGCCAGCAGCCCGGACAGACTCAGAACTAATGAAAAACTGTTTTTT.

The J gene is TRBJ1-5, the V gene TRBV27; no clear D. This CDR3 spans 13 amino acids. V lost 0 bases to trimming and J lost 5 bases, with 5 bases between them. Germline lookup yields CDR1 MNHEY and CDR2 SMNVEV (reference sequence). CDR3 loop: CASSLSQYQPQHF. CDR3 bases: TGTGCCAGCAGTTTATCTCAATATCAGCCCCAGCATTTT.

The V and J genes are TRBV7-2 and TRBJ2-2, with TRBD2 as a possible D gene (7 bases). Germline CDR1 is SGHTA and CDR2 is FQGNSA. Trimming shortened V by 4 bases and J by 6 bases, and 15 bases separated the two germline ends. This CDR3 has 15 amino acids. CDR3 loop: CASSWVGGGAGELFF. The DNA for the CDR3 is TGTGCCAGCAGCTGGGTGGGGGGGGGCGCCGGGGAGCTGTTTTTT.

The V call is TRBV9, the J call TRBJ2-7, with a tentative D call TRBD2 (5 bases). The CDR3 contains 13 residues. CDR1 and CDR2 from the germline V gene are SGDLS and YYNGEE. V shed 4 bases and J shed 7 bases, with 15 bases lying between them. The CDR3 DNA is TGTGCCAGCAGCATCCGCCCCACGGGGGAGCAGTACTTC. Amino acid sequence: CASSIRPTGEQYF.

The CDR3 sequence is CASSEAGADSYNEQFF. For the CDR3, the DNA is TGTGCCAGCAGTGAAGCAGGCGCGGACTCCTACAATGAGCAGTTCTTC. The chain recombines TRBV2 with TRBJ2-1, with unresolved D. Trimming removed 0 bases from V and 0 bases from J, with 9 bases in between. Looked up from germline, CDR1 is SNHLY and CDR2 is FYNNEI. The CDR3 sequence is 16 residues long.

This sequence joins TRBV6-6 and TRBJ2-1; D is perhaps TRBD1 (6 bases). Trimming shortened V by 6 bases and J by 3 bases, and 6 bases separated the two germline ends. Germline V gene lookup returns CDR1 MNHNY and CDR2 SVGAGI (reference sequence). This CDR3 spans 12 amino acids. The CDR3 region is CASRDSYNEQFF. Here the CDR3 DNA reads TGTGCCAGCAGGGACAGCTACAATGAGCAGTTCTTC.

The gene calls are TRBV5-4 and TRBJ2-3; possibly TRBD2 for D (6 bases). V shed 4 bases and J shed 4 bases, with 16 bases lying between them. Germline V gene sequence: CDR1 SGHNT, CDR2 YYREEE (reference sequence). The CDR3 consists of 15 residues. CDR3 residues: CASSPHGSRADTQYF. DNA of the CDR3: TGTGCCAGCAGCCCTCACGGGAGTCGGGCAGATACGCAGTATTTT.